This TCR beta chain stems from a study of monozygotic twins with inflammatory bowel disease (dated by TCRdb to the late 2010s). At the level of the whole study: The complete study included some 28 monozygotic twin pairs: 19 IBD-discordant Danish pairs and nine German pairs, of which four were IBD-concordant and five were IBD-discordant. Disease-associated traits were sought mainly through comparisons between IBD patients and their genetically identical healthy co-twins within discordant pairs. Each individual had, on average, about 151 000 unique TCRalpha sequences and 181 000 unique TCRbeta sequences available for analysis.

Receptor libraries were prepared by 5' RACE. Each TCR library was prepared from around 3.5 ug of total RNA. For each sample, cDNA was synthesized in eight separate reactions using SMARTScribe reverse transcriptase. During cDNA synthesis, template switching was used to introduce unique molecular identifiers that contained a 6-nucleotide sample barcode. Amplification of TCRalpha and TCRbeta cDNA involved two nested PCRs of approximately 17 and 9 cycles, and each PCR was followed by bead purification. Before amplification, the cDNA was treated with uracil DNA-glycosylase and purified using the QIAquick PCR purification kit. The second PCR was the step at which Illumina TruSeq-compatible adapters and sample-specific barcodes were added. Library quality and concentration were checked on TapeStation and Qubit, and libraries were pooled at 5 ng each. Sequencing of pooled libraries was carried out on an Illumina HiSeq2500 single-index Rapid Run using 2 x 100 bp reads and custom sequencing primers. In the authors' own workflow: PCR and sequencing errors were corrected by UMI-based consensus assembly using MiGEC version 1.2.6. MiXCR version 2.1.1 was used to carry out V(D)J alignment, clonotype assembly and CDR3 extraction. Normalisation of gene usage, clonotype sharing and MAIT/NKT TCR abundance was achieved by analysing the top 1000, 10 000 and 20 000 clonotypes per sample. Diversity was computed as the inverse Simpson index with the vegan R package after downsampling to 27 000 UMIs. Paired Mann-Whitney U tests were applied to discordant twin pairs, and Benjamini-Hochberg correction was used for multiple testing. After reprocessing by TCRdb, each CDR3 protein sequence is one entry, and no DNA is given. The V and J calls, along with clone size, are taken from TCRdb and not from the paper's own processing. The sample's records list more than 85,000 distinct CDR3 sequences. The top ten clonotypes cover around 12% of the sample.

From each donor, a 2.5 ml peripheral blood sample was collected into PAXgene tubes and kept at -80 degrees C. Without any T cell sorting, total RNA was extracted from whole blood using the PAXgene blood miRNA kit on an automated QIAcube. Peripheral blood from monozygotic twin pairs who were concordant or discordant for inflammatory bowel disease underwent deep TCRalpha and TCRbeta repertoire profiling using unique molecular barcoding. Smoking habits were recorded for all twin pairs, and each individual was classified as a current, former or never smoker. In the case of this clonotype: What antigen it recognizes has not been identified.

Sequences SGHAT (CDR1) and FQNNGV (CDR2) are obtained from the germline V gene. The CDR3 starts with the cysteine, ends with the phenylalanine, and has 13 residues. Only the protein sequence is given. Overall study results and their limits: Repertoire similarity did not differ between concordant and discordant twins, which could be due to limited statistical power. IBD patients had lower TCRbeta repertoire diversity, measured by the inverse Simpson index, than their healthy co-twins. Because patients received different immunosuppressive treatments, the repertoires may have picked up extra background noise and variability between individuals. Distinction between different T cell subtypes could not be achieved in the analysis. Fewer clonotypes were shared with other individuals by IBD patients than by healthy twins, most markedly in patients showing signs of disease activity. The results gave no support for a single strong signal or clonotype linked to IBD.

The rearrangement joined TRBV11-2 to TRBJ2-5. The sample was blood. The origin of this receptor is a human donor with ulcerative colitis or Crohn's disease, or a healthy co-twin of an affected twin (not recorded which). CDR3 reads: CASSPQDIETQYF.